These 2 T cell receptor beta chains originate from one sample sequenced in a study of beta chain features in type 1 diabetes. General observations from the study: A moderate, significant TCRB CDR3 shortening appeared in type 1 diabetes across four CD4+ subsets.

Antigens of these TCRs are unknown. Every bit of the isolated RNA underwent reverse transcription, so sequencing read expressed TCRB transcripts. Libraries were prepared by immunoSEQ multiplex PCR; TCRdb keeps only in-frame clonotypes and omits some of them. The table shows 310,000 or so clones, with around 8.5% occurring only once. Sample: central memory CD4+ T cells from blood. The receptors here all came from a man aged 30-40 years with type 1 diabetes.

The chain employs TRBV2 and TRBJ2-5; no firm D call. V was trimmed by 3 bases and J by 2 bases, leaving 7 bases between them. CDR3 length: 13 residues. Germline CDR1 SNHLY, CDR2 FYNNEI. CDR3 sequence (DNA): TGTGCCAGCAGTGAGCACAGTCAAGAGACCCAGTACTTC. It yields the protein CASSEHSQETQYF.

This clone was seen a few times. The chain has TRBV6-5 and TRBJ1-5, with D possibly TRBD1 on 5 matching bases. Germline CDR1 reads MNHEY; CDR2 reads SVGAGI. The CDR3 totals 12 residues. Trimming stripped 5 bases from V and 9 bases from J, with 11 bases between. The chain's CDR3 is CASSRPGAPQHF. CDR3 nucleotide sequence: TGTGCCAGCAGTAGGCCCGGGGCGCCCCAGCATTTT.